This T cell receptor (beta chain) was recovered during a study of OX40 agonist ivuxolimab in advanced cancers. The germline CDR1 and CDR2 sequences are SGHRS and YFSETQ. This CDR3 has 14 residues. Trimming removed 7 bases from V and 5 bases from J, with 15 bases in between. TCRdb keeps only in-frame clones here, not all; method: immunoSEQ multiplex PCR. The sample has about 40,000 clones; about 81% are singletons. The source material was CD4+ or CD8+ T cells sorted from blood, sampled in a trial of the OX40 agonist ivuxolimab. The genes are TRBV5-1 and TRBJ2-2; perhaps TRBD2 as D (6 bases). The source of this sequence is an adult with an advanced solid tumor such as melanoma, head and neck, liver or kidney cancer. CDR3 DNA sequence: TGCGCCAGCTACACGGGACTCGATACCGGGGAGCTGTTTTTT. Its protein is CASYTGLDTGELFF.